This entry features one TCR beta chain sequence. Its target is unknown. The sample belongs to a study of graft-versus-host responses after intestinal transplantation. Whole-study context: Multivisceral, liver-intestinal, or isolated intestinal transplants were given to recipients. Tacrolimus plus steroids were given to all recipients for roughly three years, preceded by anti-thymocyte globulin induction. Findings and limits, study-wide: HvG clone declines early post-transplant were associated with peak circulating GvH levels. The authors found GvH clones in recipient marrow, some appearing first in ileum or blood.

With 10 bases removed from V and 1 base from J, the gap between germline ends came to 11 bases. Germline V gene sequence: CDR1 PRHDT, CDR2 FYEKMQ (reference sequence). The CDR3 loop spans 13 amino acids. Some clones are missing from TCRdb's copy, which holds only in-frame ones; the method was immunoSEQ multiplex PCR. The sample has about 71,000 clones, 80% to 95% seen once. Sequenced material: unstimulated CD8+ T cells sorted from spleen or lymph node cells, taken before intestinal transplant. This rearrangement joins TRBV13 to TRBJ2-1; no clear D gene. This TCR was sampled from a human donor who received an intestinal transplant. The CDR3 reads CATTESSYNEQFF. The CDR3 bases are TGTGCCACCACGGAGAGTTCCTACAATGAGCAGTTCTTC.